The next 11 T cell receptor beta chains were all read from a single sample in a study of CD8 T cells in Susac syndrome. Reverse transcription of roughly 0.5 to 1 ug RNA was carried out with random hexamers. TCRdb independently ran MiXCR on the immunoSEQ multiplex PCR reads; one entry per CDR3 protein. The sample lists about 120,000 distinct CDR3 sequences; around 94% were seen once. The sample consisted of CD4+ T cells from PBMCs. These receptors originate from a human donor with multiple sclerosis.

The chain couples TRBV5-4 to TRBJ1-1; a weak D match, TRBD1 (5 bases). Germline V gene data show CDR1 as SGHNT and CDR2 as YYREEE (reference sequence). The CDR3 runs 15 residues. V lost 2 bases, J lost 0 bases, and 11 bases lay in between. The CDR3 DNA reads TGTGCCAGCAGCTTTCCGGGACCCGTGAACACTGAAGCTTTCTTT. It codes for CASSFPGPVNTEAFF. Drawing the rest from reference TRBV5-4 and TRBJ1-1, the complete variable domain is ETGVTQSPTHLIKTRGQQVTLRCSSQSGHNTVSWYQQALGQGPQFIFQYYREEENGRGNFPPRFSGLQFPNYSSELNVNALELDDSALYLCASSFPGPVNTEAFFGQGTRLTVV.

The chain is built from TRBV20-1 and TRBJ1-4, with D hard to call. Germline V gene data show CDR1 as DFQATT and CDR2 as SNEGSKA (reference sequence). CDR3 length equals 14 residues. V gave up 6 bases and J gave up 5 bases, with 16 bases separating them. DNA of the CDR3: TGCAGTGCCCTCATCCTAAGACCGAATGAAAAACTGTTTTTT. Its protein is CSALILRPNEKLFF.

The chain couples TRBV30 to TRBJ1-1; D is perhaps TRBD1 (5 bases). CDR1 is GTSNPN, CDR2 SVGIG, per germline (reference sequence). CDR3 length equals 13 residues. The V end lost 0 bases, the J end lost 5 bases, and 10 bases lay between the germline ends. The CDR3 coding sequence is TGTGCCTGGAGTGTGGGGCCCGGGACTGAAGCTTTCTTT. The encoded protein is CAWSVGPGTEAFF.

The J gene is TRBJ2-2, the V gene TRBV7-2; possible D gene TRBD2, 7 bases. The CDR3 spans 17 residues. V lost 5 bases to trimming and J lost 2 bases, with 18 bases between them. CDR1 and CDR2 (germline): SGHTA, FQGNSA. CDR3: CASSPTPGGPNTGELFF. The CDR3 coding sequence is TGTGCCAGCAGCCCTACCCCCGGGGGGCCCAACACCGGGGAGCTGTTTTTT.

The V call is TRBV6-5, the J call TRBJ1-6, with a possible D match to TRBD1 (5 bases). CDR3 length: 17 amino acids. The germline gives CDR1 MNHEY, CDR2 SVGAGI. Trimming pared 3 bases from V and 10 bases from J, leaving 22 bases between. CDR3 DNA: TGTGCCAGCAGTTATTCGATCACCTGGCAGGGTGGCTCACCCCTCCACTTT. Its protein is CASSYSITWQGGSPLHF.

V is TRBV27 and J is TRBJ1-6; TRBD1 is a possible D gene (5 bases). CDR3 size: 16 residues. Between the trimmed V and J ends, which lost 5 bases and 9 bases, there was a span of 20 bases. Germline assignment: CDR1 MNHEY and CDR2 SMNVEV (reference sequence). As DNA, the CDR3 is TGTGCCAGCAGTCAGACTCCACAGGTTGTAGGTTCACCCCTCCACTTT. The encoded protein is CASSQTPQVVGSPLHF.

The V gene is TRBV4-2, the J gene TRBJ2-5; D unclear. From germline, CDR1 is LGHNA and CDR2 YNFKEQ. The CDR3 sequence is 13 residues long. Trimming stripped 0 bases from V and 4 bases from J, with 6 bases between. CDR3 amino acids: CASSQDSGETQYF. The CDR3 DNA is TGTGCCAGCAGCCAAGATAGTGGAGAGACCCAGTACTTC.

The V call is TRBV6-2 or TRBV6-3, the J call TRBJ1-6, with TRBD1 matching over 8 bases. The germline V gene encodes CDR1 MNHEY and CDR2 SVGEGT. V lost 4 bases to trimming and J lost 10 bases; unmatched junction nucleotides: 15. The CDR3 length is 17 residues. As DNA, the CDR3 is TGTGCCAGCAGTTCACTCAGGGGGCGCGCTCTTGGATCACCCCTCCACTTT. Amino acids: CASSSLRGRALGSPLHF.

The V gene is TRBV7-2, the J gene TRBJ2-3; 7 bases line up with TRBD1. CDR1 and CDR2 (germline): SGHTA, FQGNSA. V lost 5 bases to trimming and J lost 0 bases; unmatched junction nucleotides: 8. The length of the CDR3 is 16 residues. CDR3 amino acids: CASSVSTGFSTDTQYF. CDR3 in DNA: TGTGCCAGCAGCGTATCGACAGGGTTCAGCACAGATACGCAGTATTTT.

This clonotype was recorded only once. The CDR3 sequence is CSASEASGGQETQYF. The CDR3 DNA reads as TGCAGTGCTTCCGAGGCTAGCGGGGGCCAAGAGACCCAGTACTTC. The V gene is TRBV20-1, the J gene TRBJ2-5; 10 bases map to TRBD2. The CDR3 is 15 residues long. J gave up 1 base and V 5 bases, and 7 bases lay outside the gene matches. The germline gives CDR1 DFQATT, CDR2 SNEGSKA (reference sequence).

This rearrangement joins TRBV7-9 to TRBJ1-2, with TRBD1 matching 9 bases. Germline V lookup: CDR1 SEHNR, CDR2 FQNEAQ (reference sequence). This CDR3 comprises 14 residues. Trimming at V came to 6 bases and at J to 3 bases, leaving 5 bases not matched to a gene. CDR3 residues: CASRDRQGDYGYTF. Here the CDR3 DNA reads TGTGCCAGCAGAGACCGACAGGGGGACTATGGCTACACCTTC.